This TCR beta chain was documented in a study of early T cells in non-severe SARS-CoV-2 infection. Study context: It was bulk RNA from unsorted whole blood that was sequenced, and the chains were unpaired.

Findings and caveats of the study: Database matching using VDJdb favored anti-spike CD8 responses, with private and CD4 specificities left missing.

This clonotype occurred many times. Antigen unknown. cDNA molecules, individually, were tagged with unique molecular identifiers. TCRdb called the 5' RACE reads again in MiXCR, with one record for every CDR3 protein. Among 35,000 or so distinct CDR3 sequences listed, less than 5.5% were seen once. The TCR sequence derives from an adult who was a healthcare worker with PCR-confirmed SARS-CoV-2 infection or an uninfected control (not recorded which). Sequencing used whole blood.

DNA of the CDR3: TGTGCCAGCAGCCGGGACCTTAATGAGCAGTTCTTC. This codes for CASSRDLNEQFF. This chain connects TRBV7-9 to TRBJ2-1, with D possibly being TRBD1 or TRBD2 (5 bases each). V was trimmed by 5 bases and J by 7 bases, leaving 9 bases between them. The CDR3 spans 12 residues. CDR1 and CDR2 from the germline V gene are SEHNR and FQNEAQ (reference sequence).